This T cell receptor beta chain appears in the sequencing data of a study of blood T cell repertoires in COVID-19. Background on the study: PBMCs, B-cell-depleted T cells, or T cells provided the cDNA or gDNA that made up the material.

Here immunoSEQ multiplex PCR was the method, and the copy in TCRdb shows in-frame clones only, minus some. The table has hundreds of thousands of clones, about 90% seen once; the top ten hold approximately 2.4%. This clone occurred once. Germline CDR1 MNHNS, CDR2 SASEGT. This CDR3 spans 15 amino acids. V lost 3 bases and J lost 3, with 12 bases in between. Patients at the Seattle site were enrolled during active infection and followed longitudinally. This TCR was recovered from a woman aged 55-70 years with COVID-19, enrolled during active disease. Source material: peripheral blood. The rearrangement joins TRBV6-1 to TRBJ1-5; D is uncertain. CDR3 bases: TGTGCCAGCAGTGACAAACTGCCGTTCAATCAGCCCCAGCATTTT. Amino acids: CASSDKLPFNQPQHF.